This T cell receptor (beta chain) was obtained from a study of T-cell memory formation after mild COVID-19. The study's findings and limits: A second wave expanding day 15 to 37 was CD4+-biased; contracting clones were balanced. Clonal second-wave expansions that peaked on day 37 had unconfirmed SARS-CoV-2 specificity. In pre-infection memory, a portion of responding clones appeared, which suggested that cross-reactive memory joined.

CDR3 length: 16 residues. V trimming: 6 bases; J trimming: 0 bases; junction bases outside the gene matches: 6. Germline V gene data show CDR1 as SGHTA and CDR2 as FQGNSA. MiXCR, applied by TCRdb to the 5' RACE reads, yields one record per CDR3 protein. The table lists 250,000 to 300,000 distinct CDR3 sequences, 16% of them singletons. There are a few counts of this clonotype. Antigen unknown. The receptor's source is a man between 18 and 29 years old who had mild COVID-19 (a few samples of this study predate the infection). Cell type and time point are not known. V is TRBV7-2 and J is TRBJ2-1; 9 bases line up with TRBD1. The specimen sequenced was PBMCs or a T cell subset sorted from them (not recorded which). The CDR3 DNA reads as TGTGCCAGCAGTGGACAGGGGAAAAGCTCCTACAATGAGCAGTTCTTC. This encodes CASSGQGKSSYNEQFF.